The rows below give T cell receptor beta chains drawn from one sample of a study of read filtering for tumor transcriptome and immune sequencing. TCRdb fed the reads into MiXCR, producing one record per CDR3 protein. The sample records about 90,000 distinct CDR3 sequences, over 9% being singletons. The sequenced material came from a population of CD138-negative cells sorted from bone marrow. These receptors came from a donor at least 40 years old with multiple myeloma. Each CDR3 is given with its conserved first and last residue. Each record gives: D gene, J gene, clone size, V gene, CDR3 DNA, CDR3 protein. A D gene is named only where the DNA matches it firmly. Clone size is not always given. Where it is, it says once, few, many or a class for expanded clones.

D gene: NA; J gene: TRBJ1-4; clone size: many; V gene: TRBV7-9; CDR3 DNA: TGTGCCAGCAGCTTAGCCTTAGGCGGATTTGCTAATGAAAAACTGTTTTTT; CDR3 protein: CASSLALGGFANEKLFF
D gene: NA; J gene: TRBJ2-3; clone size: many; V gene: TRBV5-1; CDR3 DNA: TGCGCCAGCAGCTTGGCCTCAGTTTCCGACACAGATACGCAGTATTTT; CDR3 protein: CASSLASVSDTDTQYF
D gene: NA; J gene: TRBJ1-1; clone size: NA; V gene: TRBV4-1; CDR3 DNA: TGCGCCAGCAGCCAGGTCGAGTGGCTGAACACTGAAGCTTTCTTT; CDR3 protein: CASSQVEWLNTEAFF
D gene: NA; J gene: TRBJ2-1; clone size: many; V gene: TRBV5-1; CDR3 DNA: TGCGCCAGCAGCTTCCAGGCCGGTGAGCAGTTCTTC; CDR3 protein: CASSFQAGEQFF
D gene: NA; J gene: TRBJ1-1; clone size: many; V gene: TRBV6-1; CDR3 DNA: TGTGCCAGCACTCCAACGGGGGGGCGCTGGATTATGACTGAAGCTTTCTTT; CDR3 protein: CASTPTGGRWIMTEAFF
D gene: TRBD2; J gene: TRBJ2-3; clone size: many; V gene: TRBV6-6; CDR3 DNA: TGTGCCAGCAGTTACGGAAGGGCCCTCGGGAGGGCAGATACGCAGTATTTT; CDR3 protein: CASSYGRALGRADTQYF
D gene: TRBD2; J gene: TRBJ2-2; clone size: many; V gene: TRBV28; CDR3 DNA: TGTGCCAGCAGTGGTATGATCGGGACTACGAACACCGGGGAGCTGTTTTTT; CDR3 protein: CASSGMIGTTNTGELFF
D gene: TRBD2; J gene: TRBJ2-7; clone size: many; V gene: TRBV3-1; CDR3 DNA: TGTGCCAGCAGCCCCTTTAGCGGGAGGGCCTACGAGCAGTACTTC; CDR3 protein: CASSPFSGRAYEQYF
D gene: NA; J gene: TRBJ2-1; clone size: many; V gene: TRBV11-3; CDR3 DNA: TGTGCCAGCACTCGGCGGGGCAATGGGCAGTTCTTC; CDR3 protein: CASTRRGNGQFF
D gene: NA; J gene: TRBJ1-1; clone size: many; V gene: TRBV11-2; CDR3 DNA: TGTGCCAGCAGCTCCCTGAGGACTGAAGCTTTCTTT; CDR3 protein: CASSSLRTEAFF
D gene: TRBD1; J gene: TRBJ1-3; clone size: many; V gene: TRBV11-2; CDR3 DNA: TGTGCCAGCAGCTTAAATCACAGGGACAGGGTTTACGGAAACACCATATATTTT; CDR3 protein: CASSLNHRDRVYGNTIYF
D gene: NA; J gene: TRBJ2-7; clone size: many; V gene: TRBV7-9; CDR3 DNA: TGTGCCAGCAGCTTAGCGGGTAGGGGTTTGGACTTC; CDR3 protein: CASSLAGRGLDF
D gene: TRBD1; J gene: TRBJ2-3; clone size: many; V gene: TRBV20-1; CDR3 DNA: TGCAGTGCTAGAGGGGGACAGTTGGGCAGCACAGATACGCAGTATTTT; CDR3 protein: CSARGGQLGSTDTQYF
D gene: NA; J gene: TRBJ1-1; clone size: NA; V gene: TRBV29-1; CDR3 DNA: TGCAGCGTTGTCGGGTACACTGAAGCTTTCTTT; CDR3 protein: CSVVGYTEAFF
D gene: NA; J gene: TRBJ1-5; clone size: many; V gene: TRBV15; CDR3 DNA: TGTGCCACCAGCAGAGATAGGCGGCCCCAGCATTTT; CDR3 protein: CATSRDRRPQHF
D gene: TRBD1; J gene: TRBJ1-1; clone size: many; V gene: TRBV29-1; CDR3 DNA: TGCAGCGCCGGGGAGGGGGCGGGGAACACTGAAGCTTTCTTT; CDR3 protein: CSAGEGAGNTEAFF
D gene: TRBD1; J gene: TRBJ2-2; clone size: many; V gene: TRBV28; CDR3 DNA: TGTGCCAGCAGTTTCGAATCTTTGGGACAGGGGTACACCGGGGAGCTGTTTTTT; CDR3 protein: CASSFESLGQGYTGELFF
D gene: NA; J gene: TRBJ2-5; clone size: NA; V gene: TRBV2; CDR3 DNA: TGTGCCAGCAGTGGGGGACGAAAAGAGACCCAGTACTTC; CDR3 protein: CASSGGRKETQYF
D gene: NA; J gene: TRBJ2-2; clone size: NA; V gene: TRBV28; CDR3 DNA: TGTGCCAGCAGTTTATGGTCGCTCGGGAGAAGGTGGACCGGGGAGCTGTTTTTT; CDR3 protein: CASSLWSLGRRWTGELFF
D gene: NA; J gene: TRBJ2-1; clone size: many; V gene: TRBV21-1; CDR3 DNA: TGTGCCAGCAGCAAGAAGGTACGCGAGCGGGAGTCGTCGGAGGCTATGGTCGAGCAGTTCTTC; CDR3 protein: CASSKKVRERESSEAMVEQFF
D gene: TRBD1; J gene: TRBJ2-1; clone size: few; V gene: TRBV18; CDR3 DNA: TGTGCCAGCTCACCACGGGACAGGGTACATGAGCAGTTCTTC; CDR3 protein: CASSPRDRVHEQFF
D gene: NA; J gene: TRBJ2-7; clone size: many; V gene: TRBV3-1; CDR3 DNA: TGTGCCAGCAGCCAAGGCGATCCGTCCTACGAGCAGTACTTC; CDR3 protein: CASSQGDPSYEQYF
D gene: TRBD1; J gene: TRBJ2-7; clone size: few; V gene: TRBV7-9; CDR3 DNA: TGTGCCAGCAGCTTCTCAACCTCAGGGGGCCCCAACGAGCAGTACTTC; CDR3 protein: CASSFSTSGGPNEQYF
D gene: NA; J gene: TRBJ2-2; clone size: many; V gene: TRBV5-1; CDR3 DNA: TGCGCCAGCAGCCAGGGACACGCGAACACCGGGGAGCTGTTTTTT; CDR3 protein: CASSQGHANTGELFF
D gene: TRBD2; J gene: TRBJ2-1; clone size: many; V gene: TRBV12-3/TRBV12-4; CDR3 DNA: TGTGCCAGCAGCCCCACCGCGGGAGGTCTCTACAATGAGCAGTTCTTC; CDR3 protein: CASSPTAGGLYNEQFF
D gene: NA; J gene: TRBJ1-2; clone size: many; V gene: TRBV10-3; CDR3 DNA: TGTGCCATCAGTCGACAGATAGACTATGGCTACACCTTC; CDR3 protein: CAISRQIDYGYTF
D gene: NA; J gene: TRBJ2-7; clone size: many; V gene: TRBV27; CDR3 DNA: TGTGCCACCTGGGACGGTACCCACCTAAACTACGAGCAGTACTTC; CDR3 protein: CATWDGTHLNYEQYF
D gene: TRBD2; J gene: TRBJ2-1; clone size: many; V gene: TRBV4-1; CDR3 DNA: TGCGCCAGCAGCCAAGCAGGTAGGCTAGCGGGAGTCAATGAGCAGTTCTTC; CDR3 protein: CASSQAGRLAGVNEQFF